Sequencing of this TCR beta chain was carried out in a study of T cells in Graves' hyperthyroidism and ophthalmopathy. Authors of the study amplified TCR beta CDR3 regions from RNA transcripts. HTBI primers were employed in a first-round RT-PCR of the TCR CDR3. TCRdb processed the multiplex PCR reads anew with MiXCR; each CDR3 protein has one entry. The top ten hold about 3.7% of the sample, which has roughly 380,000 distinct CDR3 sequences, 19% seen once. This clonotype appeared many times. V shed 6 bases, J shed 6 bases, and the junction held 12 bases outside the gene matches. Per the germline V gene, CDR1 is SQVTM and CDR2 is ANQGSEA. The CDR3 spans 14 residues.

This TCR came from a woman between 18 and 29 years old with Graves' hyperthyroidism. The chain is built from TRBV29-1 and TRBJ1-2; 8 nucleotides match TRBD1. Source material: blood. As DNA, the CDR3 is TGCAGCGTGGGGCCCCAGGGGGCGACGGATGGCTACACCTTC. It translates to CSVGPQGATDGYTF.